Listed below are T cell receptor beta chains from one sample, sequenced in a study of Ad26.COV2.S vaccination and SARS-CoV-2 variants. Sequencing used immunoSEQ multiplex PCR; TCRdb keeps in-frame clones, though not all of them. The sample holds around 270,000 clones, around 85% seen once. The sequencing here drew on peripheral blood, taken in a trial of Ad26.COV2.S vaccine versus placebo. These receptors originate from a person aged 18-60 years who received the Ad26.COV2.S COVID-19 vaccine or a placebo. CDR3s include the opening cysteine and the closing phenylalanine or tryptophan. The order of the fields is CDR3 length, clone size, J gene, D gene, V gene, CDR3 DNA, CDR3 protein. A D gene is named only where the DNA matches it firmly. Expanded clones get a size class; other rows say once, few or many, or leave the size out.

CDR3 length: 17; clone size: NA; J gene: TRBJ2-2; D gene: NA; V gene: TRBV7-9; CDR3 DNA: TGTGCCAGCAGCTTCAAGATTGGGTTTTCAAACACCGGGGAGCTGTTTTTT; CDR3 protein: CASSFKIGFSNTGELFF
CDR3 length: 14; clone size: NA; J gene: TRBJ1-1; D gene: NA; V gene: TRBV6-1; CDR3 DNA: TGTGCCAGCAGTGAAGGGAGGAGTCAGCCTGAAGCTTTCTTT; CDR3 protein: CASSEGRSQPEAFF
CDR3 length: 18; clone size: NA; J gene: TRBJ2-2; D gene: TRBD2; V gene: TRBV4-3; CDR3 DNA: TGCGCCAGCAGCCAAGATACTAGCGGGGGCACGAACACCGGGGAGCTGTTTTTT; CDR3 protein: CASSQDTSGGTNTGELFF
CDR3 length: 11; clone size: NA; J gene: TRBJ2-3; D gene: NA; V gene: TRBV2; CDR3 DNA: TGTGCCAGCAGTGAGGAAAATACGCAGTATTTT; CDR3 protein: CASSEENTQYF
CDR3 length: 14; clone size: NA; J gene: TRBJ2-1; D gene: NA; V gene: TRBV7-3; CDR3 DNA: TGTGCCAGCAGCTTAACGGGGTCAGACAATGAGCAGTTCTTC; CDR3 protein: CASSLTGSDNEQFF
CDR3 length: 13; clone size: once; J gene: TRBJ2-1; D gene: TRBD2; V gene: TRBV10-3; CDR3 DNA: TGTGCCATCTCTGAGACTAGCGGCGCTGGGCAGTTCTTC; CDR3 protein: CAISETSGAGQFF
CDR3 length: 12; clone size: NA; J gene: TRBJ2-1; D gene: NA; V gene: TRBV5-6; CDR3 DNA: TGTGCCAGCAGATTTTCCTACAATGAGCAGTTCTTC; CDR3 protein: CASRFSYNEQFF
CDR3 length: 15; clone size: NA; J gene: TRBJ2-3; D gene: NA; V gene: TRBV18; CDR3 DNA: TGTGCCAGCTCACCTGGCTTTCTCTCGGTGGATACGCAGTATTTT; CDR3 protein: CASSPGFLSVDTQYF
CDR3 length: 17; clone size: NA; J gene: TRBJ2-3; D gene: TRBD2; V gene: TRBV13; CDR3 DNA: TGTGCCAGCAGCTTGGCCCCTAGCGGGAGGGCTACAGATACGCAGTATTTT; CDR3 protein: CASSLAPSGRATDTQYF
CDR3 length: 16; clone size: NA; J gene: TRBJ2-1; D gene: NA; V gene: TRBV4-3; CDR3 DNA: TGCGCCAGCAGCCAAGATTCAAGCCTCTCCTACAATGAGCAGTTCTTC; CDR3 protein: CASSQDSSLSYNEQFF
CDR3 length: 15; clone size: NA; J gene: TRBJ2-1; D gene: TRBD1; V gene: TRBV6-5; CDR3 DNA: TGTGCCAGCAGTTACGTACAGGGGCCCTACAATGAGCAGTTCTTC; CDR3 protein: CASSYVQGPYNEQFF
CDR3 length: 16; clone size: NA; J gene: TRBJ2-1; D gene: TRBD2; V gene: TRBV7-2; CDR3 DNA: TGTGCCAGCAGCTTAGGACTAGCTGTCTCCTACAATGAGCAGTTCTTC; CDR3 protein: CASSLGLAVSYNEQFF
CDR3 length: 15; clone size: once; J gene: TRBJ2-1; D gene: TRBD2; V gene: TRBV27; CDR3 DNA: TGTGCCAGCAGTTACTTCGCGGGAGGAGTTAATGAGCAGTTCTTC; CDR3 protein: CASSYFAGGVNEQFF
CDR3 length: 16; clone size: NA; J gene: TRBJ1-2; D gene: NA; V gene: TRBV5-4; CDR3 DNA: TGTGCCAGCACTACTCCGGCCCAGCTTTCCAACTATGGCTACACCTTC; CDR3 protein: CASTTPAQLSNYGYTF
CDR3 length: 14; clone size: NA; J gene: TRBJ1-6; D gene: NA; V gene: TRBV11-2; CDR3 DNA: TGTGCCAGCAGCTTAGCGGGGGGAAATTCACCCCTCCACTTT; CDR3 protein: CASSLAGGNSPLHF